This T cell receptor beta chain was retrieved from a study of T cell responses to AZD1222 COVID-19 vaccine. Profiling relied on immunoSEQ multiplex PCR, and the TCRdb table lists in-frame clones only, not all of them. The table lists 100,000 or so clones, 70% to 90% of them singletons. This clone was seen a handful of times. Its antigen is not known. Points from the study as a whole: Baseline serostatus was positive in only six AZD1222 recipients. White British donors predominated, females outnumbered males, and clonal diversity was possibly underestimated. Reports say nearly half of spike-specific TCRs go after unmutated variant regions.

Germline V gives CDR1 SNHLY, CDR2 FYNNEI. CDR3 length: 13 residues. With 0 bases removed from V and 7 bases from J, the gap between germline ends came to 9 bases. The source was peripheral blood, collected on day 0 of AZD1222 vaccination. The source is an adult in good health. The V and J genes are TRBV2 and TRBJ1-2, with a weak D call TRBD1 (5 bases). CDR3 sequence (DNA): TGTGCCAGCAGTGAAGCCAGGGACTCTGGCTACACCTTC. It specifies CASSEARDSGYTF.